The 16 T cell receptor beta chains in this list originate from one sample, sequenced in a study of metastatic and nonmetastatic thyroid tumors. Each patient came to thyroid surgery without any prior treatment (of any kind). Using MiXCR, TCRdb re-called clones from the PCR reads. Among 9,900 or so clones, about 30% were seen once, and the ten largest hold approximately 4.4%. Sequences were obtained from tumor tissue. These receptors originate from a female donor with papillary thyroid cancer or a benign thyroid nodule (not recorded which). Some clones in this sample may be carry-over from other donors' samples.

This clone was detected only a few times. At one of its ends the junction is not consistent with the germline gene, which may arise from a read error. The sample has other DNA sequences that encode this CDR3 too. The chain has TRBV25-1 and TRBJ2-3; weak D call: TRBD2 (6 bases). This CDR3 comprises 15 residues. The germline V gene encodes CDR1 MGHDK and CDR2 SYGVNS. The CDR3 sequence: CASSKTSGRTDTQYF. CDR3 DNA: TGTGCCAGCAGTAAGACTAGTGGGAGAACAGATACACAGTATTTT.

This chain uses TRBV4-2 with TRBJ1-2; D uncertain. Germline V gives CDR1 LGHNA, CDR2 YNFKEQ. V lost 0 bases and J 6 bases, leaving 8 bases between the germline ends. This CDR3 has 13 residues. The CDR3 here is CASSQDRSNGYTF. The CDR3 DNA follows: TGTGCCAGCAGCCAAGATCGGAGTAATGGCTACACCTTC.

This clone has just a few counts. CDR3 in amino acids: CASRELAGGLEQYF. The DNA for the CDR3 is TGTGCCAGCAGGGAACTAGCGGGAGGGCTTGAGCAGTACTTC. V gene TRBV28 combines with J gene TRBJ2-7, with 13 bases identical to TRBD2. The CDR3 spans 14 residues. After removal of 6 bases from V and 7 bases from J, the junction contained 6 bases not matched to a gene. The V gene's germline CDR1 is MDHEN and CDR2 SYDVKM.

In this sample, this clone is medium-sized. The V call is TRBV9, the J call TRBJ2-1; 10 nucleotides align to TRBD2. CDR1 is SGDLS, CDR2 YYNGEE, per germline. CDR3 length: 15 amino acids. V was pared by 2 bases and J by 6 bases, with 5 bases of the junction left unmatched. The CDR3 DNA is TGTGCCAGCAGCGTTCTAGCGGGAGAGGGCAATGAGCAGTTCTTC. Protein product: CASSVLAGEGNEQFF.

The CDR3 DNA sequence: TGCAGTGCCCAGGCCCCTGGCTACACCTTC. Translation gives CSAQAPGYTF. The chain carries TRBV20-1 and TRBJ1-2; D remains ambiguous. The V gene's germline CDR1 is DFQATT and CDR2 SNEGSKA (reference sequence). The CDR3 length is 10 residues. Trimming left V 6 bases short and J 7 bases short, with 9 bases between.

The chain carries TRBV25-1 and TRBJ1-4; weak D call: TRBD1 (5 bases). This CDR3 comprises 14 residues. Trimming shortened V by 2 bases and J by 7 bases, and 11 bases separated the two germline ends. The germline V gene encodes CDR1 MGHDK and CDR2 SYGVNS. CDR3 residues: CASSEGGAGEKLFF. DNA for the CDR3: TGTGCCAGCAGTGAAGGCGGGGCGGGTGAAAAACTGTTTTTT.

The chain carries TRBV25-1 and TRBJ2-7; possible D gene TRBD2, 5 bases. Per the germline V gene, CDR1 is MGHDK and CDR2 is SYGVNS. CDR3 length equals 15 residues. Trimming removed 2 bases from V and 6 bases from J, with 17 bases in between. The CDR3 region is CASSEAGVRTFEQYF. The CDR3 DNA reads TGTGCCAGCAGTGAAGCGGGCGTTAGAACTTTCGAGCAGTACTTC.

This clone showed up many times. This chain connects TRBV3-1 to TRBJ2-2; perhaps TRBD2 as D (5 bases). The germline V gene encodes CDR1 LGHDT and CDR2 YNNKEL (reference sequence). V dropped 0 bases and J dropped 4 bases, with 6 bases sitting between them. This CDR3 region has 14 residues. The CDR3 loop is CASSQDAGTGELFF. In DNA form, the CDR3 reads TGTGCCAGCAGCCAAGACGCGGGCACCGGGGAGCTGTTTTTT.

This clone occurred a few times. The genes are TRBV27 and TRBJ2-7; D may be TRBD1 (5 bases). The germline gives CDR1 MNHEY, CDR2 SMNVEV (reference sequence). The CDR3 is 15 residues long. V lost 7 bases and J lost 3, with 19 bases in between. The CDR3 loop is CASIYRLCRVYEQYF. The DNA for the CDR3 is TGTGCCAGCATTTACAGGCTCTGCAGGGTCTACGAGCAGTACTTC.

The chain joins TRBV18 to TRBJ2-5; D possibly corresponds to TRBD1 (6 bases). CDR1 and CDR2 from the germline V gene are KGHSH and LQKENI. This CDR3 region has 18 residues. The V gene lost 2 bases and the J gene lost 2 bases, with 21 bases spanning the gap. The CDR3 loop reads CASSPSTGQQMGQETQYF. The CDR3, as DNA: TGTGCCAGCTCACCAAGCACAGGACAGCAAATGGGGCAAGAGACCCAGTACTTC. Supplemented by reference TRBV18 and TRBJ2-5, the full variable domain reads NAGVMQNPRHLVRRRGQEARLRCSPMKGHSHVYWYRQLPEEGLKFMVYLQKENIIDESGMPKERFSAEFPKEGPSILRIQQVVRGDSAAYFCASSPSTGQQMGQETQYFGPGTRLLVL.

This clone has ten or more counts. CDR3: CSASLPETYSNQPQHF. As DNA, the CDR3 is TGCAGTGCCTCCCTTCCGGAGACATATAGCAATCAGCCCCAGCATTTT. V gene TRBV20-1 combines with J gene TRBJ1-5; no reliable D call. Trimming took 6 bases from V and 0 from J, leaving 18 bases between them. CDR3 length: 16 residues. Germline loops: CDR1 DFQATT, CDR2 SNEGSKA (reference sequence).

By sample share, this clone is medium-sized. The chain carries TRBV20-1 and TRBJ1-1, with 7 bases aligning to TRBD1. Germline lookup yields CDR1 DFQATT and CDR2 SNEGSKA (reference sequence). V gave up 2 bases and J gave up 1 base; unmatched junction bases: 7. The CDR3 loop spans 15 amino acids. The CDR3 DNA follows: TGCAGTGCTAGATTGGCAGGGGGGGGGAACACTGAAGCTTTCTTT. Protein: CSARLAGGGNTEAFF.

The gene calls are TRBV5-1 and TRBJ2-7, with D possibly being TRBD2 (5 bases). Germline loops: CDR1 SGHRS, CDR2 YFSETQ. This CDR3 is 15 amino acids long. Trimming took off 4 bases at V and 0 bases at J, with 14 bases between the two ends. The CDR3 DNA follows: TGCGCCAGCAGCCGGTTGGGCGGGCCCTCCTACGAGCAGTACTTC. Its protein product is CASSRLGGPSYEQYF.

The gene calls are TRBV30 and TRBJ1-5, with 7 positions matching TRBD1. With V trimmed by 2 bases and J by 4 bases, 2 bases remained unmatched. The CDR3 runs to 13 residues. Germline V gene sequence: CDR1 GTSNPN, CDR2 SVGIG (reference sequence). The CDR3, as DNA: TGTGCCTGGAGTTCAGGGGGAAATCAGCCCCAGCATTTT. It is translated as CAWSSGGNQPQHF.

This clone occurred a few times. The chain is built from TRBV27 and TRBJ2-1; D possibly corresponds to TRBD2 (5 bases). CDR3 length: 16 residues. With 6 bases removed from V and 3 bases from J, the gap between germline ends came to 18 bases. Germline V CDR1 and CDR2: MNHEY, SMNVEV (reference sequence). The CDR3 nucleotides are TGTGCCAGCAGCCTTCTATCTGGAGGTCTCTACAATGAGCAGTTCTTC. This translates into CASSLLSGGLYNEQFF.

The chain combines TRBV3-1 with TRBJ2-3; D may correspond to TRBD1 or TRBD2 (5 bases each). V shed 3 bases and J shed 1 base, with 8 bases lying between them. Germline V gene lookup returns CDR1 LGHDT and CDR2 YNNKEL (reference sequence). There are 14 residues in the CDR3. DNA for the CDR3: TGTGCCAGCAGCCACCGGGACCGCACAGATACGCAGTATTTT. It yields the protein CASSHRDRTDTQYF.